This T cell receptor beta chain was profiled in a study of blood T cell repertoires in COVID-19. Study overall: The United States, Italy and Spain provided the acute and convalescent COVID-19 samples.

The CDR3 consists of 17 residues. Losses at the gene ends were 0 bases for V and 5 bases for J; bases not matched to a gene: 7. Germline CDR1 reads SGHRS; CDR2 reads YFSETQ. The repertoire was sequenced with immunoSEQ multiplex PCR; TCRdb's copy has only in-frame clones and lacks some. This table holds fewer than 300,000 clones, 88% found once. This chain joins TRBV5-1 and TRBJ2-2; 10 nucleotides line up with TRBD2. The receptor was isolated from a woman aged 40-49 years with acute COVID-19. Sequenced material: PBMCs or T cells enriched from blood (not recorded which). The CDR3 loop reads CASSLAPSGSSTGELFF. The CDR3 DNA reads TGCGCCAGCAGCTTGGCGCCTAGCGGGAGTAGTACCGGGGAGCTGTTTTTT. Full variable domain (outside the CDR3, taken from reference TRBV5-1 and TRBJ2-2): KAGVTQTPRYLIKTRGQQVTLSCSPISGHRSVSWYQQTPGQGLQFLFEYFSETQRNKGNFPGRFSGRQFSNSRSEMNVSTLELGDSALYLCASSLAPSGSSTGELFFGEGSRLTVL.